The 3 T cell receptor beta chains below all came from one sample that was sequenced in a study of blood T cells in healthy people across ages. The second PCR ran roughly 6 to 12 cycles with a sample-barcoded 5' primer and J-beta primers. Via MiXCR, TCRdb re-called the 5' RACE reads, giving one row per CDR3 protein. The repertoire holds about 1.7 million distinct CDR3 sequences, with under 30% as singletons. The sample comprised blood. These receptors were obtained from a woman in her 30s in good health.

This clonotype was seen a handful of times. The chain carries TRBV7-9 and TRBJ2-1; 8 bases are shared with TRBD2. Looked up from germline, CDR1 is SEHNR and CDR2 is FQNEAQ (reference sequence). This CDR3 is built from 13 residues. V lost 3 bases and J lost 9; bases outside the gene matches: 4. In nucleotides, the CDR3 is TGTGCCAGCAGCTTGACTAGCGCGCCTGAGCAGTTCTTC. Its protein is CASSLTSAPEQFF.

The chain has TRBV5-1 and TRBJ1-2; 11 bases map to TRBD1. The germline V gene encodes CDR1 SGHRS and CDR2 YFSETQ. Trimming took 1 base from V and 2 from J; bases not matched to a gene: 7. The CDR3 is 17 residues long. The CDR3 reads CASSLWTGGPLNYGYTF. CDR3 in DNA: TGCGCCAGCAGCTTGTGGACAGGGGGCCCATTAAACTATGGCTACACCTTC.

This clonotype was seen at least ten times. This chain connects TRBV12-3 or TRBV12-4 to TRBJ2-7, with D possibly TRBD1 on 6 matching bases. V was cut by 2 bases and J by 2 bases, with 22 bases left in between. The CDR3 totals 18 residues. CDR3 in DNA: TGTGCCAGCAGTTTATTGGTCCGTGTAAGGGACAACACCTACGAGCAGTACTTC. Protein product: CASSLLVRVRDNTYEQYF.